The clone carrying this TCR beta chain was observed many times. The data originate from a study of blood T cells in healthy people across ages. Alongside a J-beta primer mix, a sample-barcoded 5' primer served in a second PCR lasting roughly 7 to 12 cycles. TCRdb reprocessed the 5' RACE reads via MiXCR and lists one record per CDR3 protein. The sample lists about 750,000 distinct CDR3 sequences; approximately 55% were seen once. Germline assignment: CDR1 SQVTM and CDR2 ANQGSEA. The CDR3 is made up of 12 amino acids. The germline V and J ends were trimmed by 5 bases and 0 bases, with 4 bases remaining between them.

What was sequenced was blood. This chain links TRBV29-1 with TRBJ2-2; D unresolved. This receptor was taken from a man of 80 years or more in good health. The CDR3 here is CSVRSNTGELFF. The CDR3 nucleotides are TGCAGCGTTCGGTCGAACACCGGGGAGCTGTTTTTT.